This TCR beta chain was documented in a study of blood T cells in healthy people across ages. The study's findings and limits: TCR beta diversity correlated strongly with naive T cell percentage. The study found more naive CD4+ cells and higher diversity in long-lived than aged donors. A roughly linear age-dependent decrease characterized TCR beta diversity per million T cells.

Extraction of total RNA produced a minimum of 5 micrograms from each sample. The V gene's germline CDR1 is DFQATT and CDR2 SNEGSKA (reference sequence). This CDR3 region has 12 residues. V was trimmed by 4 bases and J by 8 bases, leaving 14 bases between them. This clonotype was counted only a few times. What it binds is not known. Next came a second PCR, run for about 7 to 12 cycles, which used a sample-barcoded 5' primer along with a J-beta primer mix. One entry per CDR3 protein results from TCRdb running MiXCR on the 5' RACE reads. In the table there are over 1,200,000 distinct CDR3 sequences, around 59% of which are singletons.

This clonotype was obtained from a young man in good health. The sequencing sample was made of blood. This chain joins TRBV20-1 and TRBJ1-1; TRBD1 is a possible D gene (5 bases). For the CDR3, the DNA is TGCAGTGCTACTACAGGCCCCCACGAAGCTTTCTTT. It specifies CSATTGPHEAFF.